The clone carrying this T cell receptor beta chain turned up a few times. Its antigen is unidentified. Constant-segment primers served in 5'RACE that generated TCR alpha and TCR beta cDNA libraries bearing sample barcodes and UMIs. MiXCR, run by TCRdb on the 5' RACE reads, gives a single entry per CDR3 protein. The repertoire consists of 380,000 or so distinct CDR3 sequences, with 13% to 15% occurring once and the leading ten covering under 25%. This sample is drawn from a study of T-cell memory formation after mild COVID-19. Study background: TCR clustering was largely donor specific.

Study conclusions and caveats: SARS-CoV-2 specificity was not confirmed for second-wave clones peaking on day 37.

Trimming took 1 base from V and 3 from J, leaving 9 bases between them. This CDR3 comprises 13 residues. From germline, CDR1 is DFQATT and CDR2 SNEGSKA (reference sequence). This sequence was found in a man younger than 35 who had mild COVID-19 (a few samples of this study predate the infection). Cell type and time point are not known. Sequencing was performed on PBMCs or a T cell subset sorted from them (not recorded which). V is TRBV20-1 and J is TRBJ1-1; D is undetermined. The CDR3 DNA reads TGCAGTGCTAGAGTGGCGTTGTACACTGAAGCTTTCTTT. Amino acids: CSARVALYTEAFF.